This TCR beta chain was obtained from a study of shared clonotypes between healthy human individuals. Naive-designated CD8 cells lacked CD45RO, were positively enriched for CCR7, and omitted terminally differentiated effector memory CD45RA+ cells. Participating donors were healthy, HIV-negative adults free of recent acute infections or vaccinations. The study drew all its donors from Caucasian adults living in Nashville, Tennessee. As for this clone: Its antigen is as yet unknown. The germline gene is not matched at one end of the junction; a read error may be the cause.

Deep-level settings were used for running the assay. Assay used: immunoSEQ multiplex PCR; TCRdb lists only in-frame clones, some missing. Counted here are a few million clones, around 93% occurring once; the ten biggest clones make up about 1.7%. This CDR3 comprises 14 residues. CDR1 is MNHNY, CDR2 SVGAGI, per germline (reference sequence). Overall study results and limits: In the sorted subsets, rarefaction showed sequencing was incomplete despite large depth.

This clonotype was obtained from a man younger than 30 in good health. Some clones in this sample may be carry-over from other donors' samples. Material for sequencing was naive CD8+ T cells from PBMCs. The chain combines TRBV6-6 with TRBJ2-7; maybe TRBD1 (5 bases). CDR3 sequence: CASSYDSSSYEQHF. The CDR3 DNA reads as TGTGCCAGCAGTTACGACAGTAGCTCCTACGAGCAGCACTTC.